This T cell receptor (beta chain) was retrieved from a study of glioma-infiltrating T cells. This clonotype was detected many times. Its antigen is undetermined. TCR alpha and beta CDR3 regions were amplified from RNA using iRepertoire nested multiplex PCR. For one-step reverse transcription and amplification, about 90-400 ng of tissue mRNA or PBMC total RNA was used. TCRdb re-analysed the multiplex PCR reads in MiXCR, keeping a single row per CDR3 protein. The sample has about 110,000 distinct CDR3 sequences, 20% to 25% seen once; the top ten hold 30% to 35%. The study's findings and limits: Gliomas, especially low-grade, showed above-expected tissue-blood divergence; non-neoplastic patients showed below.

The CDR3 spans 14 residues. The V gene lost 2 bases and the J gene lost 2 bases, with 10 bases spanning the gap. Per the germline V gene, CDR1 is MDHEN and CDR2 is SYDVKM. Specimen: glioma tissue, nonneoplastic brain tissue, or PBMCs (not recorded which). The rearrangement joins TRBV28 to TRBJ2-7; D is possibly TRBD1 (6 bases). The origin of this receptor is a human donor with low-grade glioma or glioblastoma, undergoing nonglioma brain surgery, or in good health (not recorded which). CDR3 nucleotides: TGTGCCAGCAGTTTACGGCAGGGGACCTACGAGCAGTACTTC. This sequence encodes CASSLRQGTYEQYF.